A selection of T cell receptor beta chains follows, all from one sample in a study of spatial heterogeneity in lung cancer. TCRdb redid the calling of the 5' RACE reads with MiXCR, one entry per CDR3 protein. The table records under 150,000 distinct CDR3 sequences, 9% to 15% of them present only once. This specimen consisted of PBMCs, obtained at follow-up. The receptors stem from a male donor with early-stage non-small cell lung cancer. Each CDR3 is given with its conserved first and last residue. The D gene is left open where the match is weak. Some rows mark clone size as missing; the rest say once, few, many or name a class of expanded clone.

>-|TRBJ1-1|few|TRBV18|13
TGTGCCAGCTCACCACAGCAGAACACTGAAGCTTTCTTT
CASSPQQNTEAFF
>-|TRBJ2-5|-|TRBV18|14
TGTGCCAGCTCACCCTCCCGCAGTCAAGAGACCCAGTACTTC
CASSPSRSQETQYF
>-|TRBJ2-7|many|TRBV7-9|14
TGTGCCAGCAGCTTCCCGGGGGAATCCTACGAGCAGTACTTC
CASSFPGESYEQYF
>TRBD2|TRBJ2-3|many|TRBV12-3/TRBV12-4|20
TGTGCCAGCAGTTTATATGTGCTAGGACTAGCGAGGCCTAGCACAGATACGCAGTATTTT
CASSLYVLGLARPSTDTQYF
>-|TRBJ1-1|many|TRBV20-1|13
TGCAGTGCTCCCTCGGCATACAGGGCTGAAGCTTTCTTT
CSAPSAYRAEAFF
>-|TRBJ2-7|-|TRBV5-1|16
TGCGCCAGCAGCCCGGGGGGGACAGGAGACTCCTACGAGCAGTACTTC
CASSPGGTGDSYEQYF
>TRBD2|TRBJ2-1|-|TRBV12-3/TRBV12-4|15
TGTGCCAGCAGTCTCGACGTGGGGGGGTCAGATGAGCAGTTCTTC
CASSLDVGGSDEQFF
>-|TRBJ2-7|few|TRBV18|15
TGTGCCAGCTCACCAAAACAGGGAATGTCCTACGAGCAGTACTTC
CASSPKQGMSYEQYF
>-|TRBJ2-1|-|TRBV21-1|15
TGTGCCAGCAGCAAAGCGCGGGGGATGAACAATGAGCAGTTCTTC
CASSKARGMNNEQFF
>-|TRBJ2-3|-|TRBV10-1|15
TGCGCCAGCAGTGGCGGGACTCTTGGCCCAGATACGCAGTATTTT
CASSGGTLGPDTQYF
>-|TRBJ2-1|many|TRBV10-2|11
TGCGCCAGCTCCCCCTACAATGAGCAGTTCTTC
CASSPYNEQFF
>-|TRBJ1-5|-|TRBV5-1|14
TGCGCCAGCAGCCCTGACTCGGAACGTCAGCCCCAGCATTTT
CASSPDSERQPQHF
>-|TRBJ2-7|many|TRBV2|12
TGTGCCAGCAGTCAACGGGACTACGAGCAGTACTTC
CASSQRDYEQYF
>TRBD2|TRBJ2-3|few|TRBV20-1|17
TGCAGTGCTACTGGACTAGCGGGGGATGCTAGCACAGATACGCAGTATTTT
CSATGLAGDASTDTQYF
>TRBD2|TRBJ2-1|many|TRBV9|17
TGTGCCAGCAGCGTAGTAGGGAGGGGTAGCTCCTACAATGAGCAGTTCTTC
CASSVVGRGSSYNEQFF
>-|TRBJ1-1|few|TRBV7-2|13
TGTGCCAGCACCCGGACAATAAACACTGAAGCTTTCTTT
CASTRTINTEAFF
>TRBD2|TRBJ2-2|few|TRBV20-1|15
TGCAGTGCTAGAGATCGAGCGGGGGTCCCCGGGGAGCTGTTTTTT
CSARDRAGVPGELFF
>TRBD2|TRBJ2-1|-|TRBV4-2|16
TGTGCCAGCAGCCCCACGACTAGCGGGGGATACAATGAGCAGTTCTTC
CASSPTTSGGYNEQFF
>-|TRBJ2-7|-|TRBV25-1|12
TGTGCCAGCAGGCAGACCATCGCCGAGCAGTACTTC
CASRQTIAEQYF
>-|TRBJ2-2|many|TRBV14|13
TGTGCCAGCAGCCGGCAAAGGGGCGGGGAGCTGTTTTTT
CASSRQRGGELFF